These T cell receptor beta chains were read from a single sample in a study of sequential checkpoint blockade in melanoma. Generated by immunoSEQ multiplex PCR, the TCRdb table keeps only in-frame clones and is missing some. The table lists about 6,200 clones, more than 45% of them singletons. The sample was CD8+ T cells sorted from blood (inferred from file names), taken from a patient given nivolumab and ipilimumab in sequence. The receptors shown here come from a human donor with melanoma. The CDR3 runs from the conserved cysteine through the conserved F or W. D genes are given only for firm matches. Clone size is shown for a subset of rows, as once, few, many or a class of expanded clone.

>TRBD2|TRBJ2-1|once|TRBV19
TGTGCCAGTAGGGAACTAGCGGGAGCCTACAATGAGCAGTTCTTC
CASRELAGAYNEQFF
>-|TRBJ1-2|-|TRBV13
TGTGCCAGCAGCTTAGGGGGCACGGATGGCTACACCTTC
CASSLGGTDGYTF
>-|TRBJ2-7|-|TRBV28
TGTGCCAGCAGCCCGGGACACCGCTACGAGCAGTACTTC
CASSPGHRYEQYF
>TRBD2|TRBJ2-7|-|TRBV6-5
TGTGCCAGCAGTCCTCCTAGCGGGTACTCCTACGAGCAGTACTTC
CASSPPSGYSYEQYF
>-|TRBJ1-1|-|TRBV9
TGTGCCAGCAGCGTAGGTATCGGGACTGAAGCTTTCTTT
CASSVGIGTEAFF
>-|TRBJ2-7|-|TRBV15
TGTGCCACCAGCAGAGAAGGGGTCGAGCAGTACTTC
CATSREGVEQYF
>TRBD2|TRBJ2-1|-|TRBV27
TGTGCCAGCAGTTCCCCGGGACTATTGAATGAGCAGTTCTTC
CASSSPGLLNEQFF
>TRBD1|TRBJ2-7|-|TRBV7-2
TGTGCCAGCAGCTTAGGGGACAGGGCCACCTACGAGCAGTACTTC
CASSLGDRATYEQYF
>-|TRBJ1-5|many|TRBV6-6
TGTGCCAGCAGTTACGGCGGGAATCAGCCCCAGCATTTT
CASSYGGNQPQHF
>-|TRBJ2-3|-|TRBV9
TGTGCCAGCAGCGTAGAGGGGGGGGCGAAAACAGATACGCAGTATTTT
CASSVEGGAKTDTQYF
>-|TRBJ2-7|-|TRBV29-1
TGCAGCGTTGAAGATCGCGTCTACGAGCAGTACTTC
CSVEDRVYEQYF
>TRBD2|TRBJ2-1|-|TRBV5-4
TGTGCCAGCCCCGGGGGGATCAATGAGCAGTTCTTC
CASPGGINEQFF
>TRBD2|TRBJ2-5|-|TRBV6-1
TGTGCCATCAGTGTCCTAAGAGCGGGAGTAGGCCCCCAAGAGACCCAGTACTTC
CAISVLRAGVGPQETQYF
>-|TRBJ1-5|few|TRBV4-1
TGCGCCAGCAGCCAAGAACCACTCAATCAGCCCCAGCATTTT
CASSQEPLNQPQHF
>TRBD2|TRBJ2-7|-|TRBV4-2
TGTGCCAGCAGCCCGCGGACTAGCGGCTACGAGCAGTACTTC
CASSPRTSGYEQYF
>-|TRBJ2-7|once|TRBV4-3
TGCGCCAGCAGCCAAGGTACTCTAGCGCGGGGCGAGCAGTACTTC
CASSQGTLARGEQYF
>TRBD2|TRBJ2-2|few|TRBV28
TGTGCCAGCAGTTCCCCCATCCTAGCGGGGGCCACAACCGGGGAGCTGTTTTTT
CASSSPILAGATTGELFF
>TRBD2|TRBJ2-3|-|TRBV5-6
TGTGCCAGCAGCGCTAGCGGGGGGGCCGGGTATTTT
CASSASGGAGYF
>-|TRBJ1-3|-|TRBV30
TGTGCCTGGAGCCCTCCAGGAATAAAAGATGGAAACACCATATATTTT
CAWSPPGIKDGNTIYF
>-|TRBJ2-7|-|TRBV2
TGTGCCACATTGAGCAGGAACGAGCAGTACTTC
CATLSRNEQYF
>TRBD1|TRBJ2-7|medium-sized|TRBV4-3
TGCGCCAGCAGCCAAGGATTGGAGACAGGGCAACAGTACTTC
CASSQGLETGQQYF
>TRBD2|TRBJ2-1|once|TRBV4-3
TGCGCCAGCAGCCAACAGTGGGAGGGCCGCGATGAGCAGTTCTTC
CASSQQWEGRDEQFF
>-|TRBJ2-1|medium-sized|TRBV4-3
TGCGCCAGCAGCCAGTCGCTACGGGACTCTCAGTTCTTC
CASSQSLRDSQFF
>-|TRBJ1-1|-|TRBV5-4
TGTGCCAGCAGCTTGGTGCTTACACAAATGAACACTGAAGCTTTCTTT
CASSLVLTQMNTEAFF